The subject of this entry is one TCR beta chain. The assay was immunoSEQ multiplex PCR, and TCRdb's table has in-frame clones only and misses some. The sample shows around 100,000 clones, roughly 90% of them seen only once. Germline V gives CDR1 SGHVS, CDR2 FQNEAQ. The length of the CDR3 is 13 residues. V lost 9 bases to trimming and J lost 4 bases, with 16 bases between them. The data were taken from a study of control samples from healthy donors and cancer patients. The gene calls are TRBV7-8 and TRBJ2-7, with D perhaps assigned TRBD1 or TRBD2 (5 bases each). The sequenced sample was blood. The receptor was derived from a woman aged 50 to 65 in good health. The CDR3: CASSEGFGYEQYF. The CDR3 nucleotides read TGTGCCAGTTCCGAGGGGTTTGGGTACGAGCAGTACTTC.